A selection of T cell receptor beta chains follows, all from one sample in a study of cytomegalovirus exposure and HLA in healthy donors. The repertoire was sequenced with immunoSEQ multiplex PCR; TCRdb's copy has only in-frame clones and lacks some. The sample has 140,000 to 150,000 clones; approximately 80% are singletons. Sequencing input: PBMCs. These receptors were taken from a man between 40 and 49 years old in good health and CMV-seronegative. Each CDR3 is given with its conserved first and last residue. A D gene is named only where the DNA matches it firmly. A clone size is listed for some rows: how often the clone was seen (once, few, many), or a class if it is expanded.

J | length | V | D | size | DNA | CDR3
TRBJ2-3 | 17 | TRBV9 | . | . | TGTGCCAGCAGCGTAGGGTTTCTCTCCACTAGCACAGATACGCAGTATTTT | CASSVGFLSTSTDTQYF
TRBJ1-1 | 15 | TRBV2 | . | . | TGTGCCAGCAGTGAGTCGCGGTCCATGAACACTGAAGCTTTCTTT | CASSESRSMNTEAFF
TRBJ1-2 | 14 | TRBV27 | . | . | TGTGCCAGCAGTTTATTTTCAGGGAAGTATGGCTACACCTTC | CASSLFSGKYGYTF
TRBJ2-2 | 15 | TRBV5-6 | TRBD1 | . | TGTGCCAGCAGCTTAGGACAGGGGGCGACCGGGGAGCTGTTTTTT | CASSLGQGATGELFF
TRBJ2-1 | 14 | TRBV11-3 | . | once | TGTGCCAGCAGCCCCTACAGGGATTCGGATGAGCAGTTCTTC | CASSPYRDSDEQFF
TRBJ2-3 | 16 | TRBV5-1 | . | . | TGCGCCAGCAGCTTGGAATGGGCGGGCGGGCCAGATACGCAGTATTTT | CASSLEWAGGPDTQYF
TRBJ1-5 | 13 | TRBV7-8 | . | . | TGTGCCAGCAGCTCTAGAGGGAGTCAGCCCCAGCATTTT | CASSSRGSQPQHF
TRBJ2-1 | 13 | TRBV7-9 | . | . | TGTGCCAGCAATTCGGGGACACTTCATGAGCAGTTCTTC | CASNSGTLHEQFF
TRBJ1-6 | 13 | TRBV4-3 | . | . | TGCGCCAGCAGCCAAAACTTGGATTCACCCCTCCACTTT | CASSQNLDSPLHF
TRBJ2-3 | 14 | TRBV11-2 | . | . | TGTGCCAGCACCGGCGGGGAGAGCACAGATACGCAGTATTTT | CASTGGESTDTQYF
TRBJ1-3 | 17 | TRBV28 | TRBD1 | . | TGTGCCAGCAGTCCCTCGCAGGGGGCTAAGTCTGGAAACACCATATATTTT | CASSPSQGAKSGNTIYF
TRBJ1-4 | 13 | TRBV30 | . | . | TGTGCCTGGACCGGGCGGGCGAATGAAAAACTGTTTTTT | CAWTGRANEKLFF
TRBJ2-4 | 16 | TRBV2 | TRBD2 | . | TGTGCCACCACTTCTAACAGGGGCCTAGCGGGGGATTTTCAGTACTTC | CATTSNRGLAGDFQYF
TRBJ1-2 | 14 | TRBV9 | TRBD1 | . | TGTGCCAGCAGCGTTAGCACAGGGGTAGATGGCTACACCTTC | CASSVSTGVDGYTF
TRBJ1-4 | 16 | TRBV11-2 | . | few | TGTGCCAGCAGCGCCATACCTGCGGGGGCTAATGAAAAACTGTTTTTT | CASSAIPAGANEKLFF
TRBJ2-7 | 16 | TRBV28 | TRBD2 | . | TGTGCCAGCAGTCTACTACTAGCGGGGGGCCCCCACGAGCAGTACTTC | CASSLLLAGGPHEQYF
TRBJ2-7 | 12 | TRBV12-2 | . | . | TGTGCAAGTCGCCTCCGAGAGGGCGAGCAGTACTTC | CASRLREGEQYF
TRBJ1-5 | 19 | TRBV7-3 | TRBD1 | few | TGTGCCAGCAGCTTAAGCCTCCGGGACAGGTCGGTGGGCAATCAGCCCCAGCATTTT | CASSLSLRDRSVGNQPQHF
TRBJ2-3 | 16 | TRBV14 | TRBD2 | . | TGTGCCAGCAGCGGCCGGCTAGCGGGGGGAGGTGGTACGCAGTATTTT | CASSGRLAGGGGTQYF
TRBJ1-1 | 13 | TRBV13 | . | few | TGTGCCAGCACCCTAAAGTCACGGACTGAAGCTTTCTTT | CASTLKSRTEAFF
TRBJ1-6 | 15 | TRBV19 | . | . | TGTGCCAGTACTGGACAGAGCTCCTATAATTCACCCCTCCACTTT | CASTGQSSYNSPLHF
TRBJ1-4 | 15 | TRBV19 | . | . | TGTGCCAGTAGTATAGGGGGAACAGGGAATGAAAAACTGTTTTTT | CASSIGGTGNEKLFF
TRBJ1-1 | 17 | TRBV7-9 | . | . | TGTGCCAGCAGCACCCGGGGGGGGAAGTTCCTGAACACTGAAGCTTTCTTT | CASSTRGGKFLNTEAFF
TRBJ2-7 | 15 | TRBV29-1 | TRBD2 | . | TGCAGCGTTGGGCCTAGCGGGGACCCCCCCTACGAGCAGTACTTC | CSVGPSGDPPYEQYF
TRBJ2-7 | 11 | TRBV6-5 | . | . | TGTGCCAGCAGTCAAGGACAAGAGCAGTACTTC | CASSQGQEQYF
TRBJ1-5 | 16 | TRBV14 | . | once | TGTGCCAGCAGCCAAGATTTTCAGGCAGGGAATCAGCCCCAGCATTTT | CASSQDFQAGNQPQHF
TRBJ2-5 | 16 | TRBV5-1 | TRBD2 | . | TGCGCCAGCAGCTTGGAGACTAGCGGGGGGCAAGAGACCCAGTACTTC | CASSLETSGGQETQYF
TRBJ1-5 | 17 | TRBV19 | TRBD1 | . | TGTGCCAGTAGTATCGGCAGGGGGTCCTATAGCAATCAGCCCCAGCATTTT | CASSIGRGSYSNQPQHF
TRBJ1-2 | 13 | TRBV5-4 | TRBD1 | . | TGTGCCAGCAGCTCCTTGACAGGGGGTGGCTACACCTTC | CASSSLTGGGYTF
TRBJ2-5 | 16 | TRBV9 | TRBD2 | . | TGTGCCAGCAGCGTATTGGTAGCGGGGGGTCAAGAGACCCAGTACTTC | CASSVLVAGGQETQYF
TRBJ2-2 | 15 | TRBV5-4 | TRBD2 | . | TGTGCCAGCAGCTCGGTAGCGGGGCCCACCGGGGAGCTGTTTTTT | CASSSVAGPTGELFF
TRBJ1-2 | 13 | TRBV29-1 | TRBD1 | once | TGCAGCGTTGAAGGACAGGGTATGGGTGGCTACACCTTC | CSVEGQGMGGYTF
TRBJ2-7 | 14 | TRBV18 | TRBD1 | . | TGTGCCAGCTCACCAGCAGGACAGGCCCCCGAGCAGTACTTC | CASSPAGQAPEQYF
TRBJ2-2 | 17 | TRBV4-2 | . | . | TGTGCCAGCAGAGAACGAACCGGGACAACGAACACCGGGGAGCTGTTTTTT | CASRERTGTTNTGELFF